This is a list of T cell receptor beta chains from one sample in a study of cytomegalovirus exposure and HLA in healthy donors. Sequenced by immunoSEQ multiplex PCR; TCRdb stores in-frame clones only, minus some. This table has fewer than 180,000 clones, about four fifths appearing once. Sequenced sample: PBMCs. These receptors were taken from a man between 50 and 59 years old in good health and CMV-seropositive. The CDR3 runs from the conserved cysteine through the conserved F or W. The D gene is left open where the match is weak. Size is stated for part of the rows, as once, few or many counts, or as a class when the clone is expanded.

DNA: TGTGCCAGCAGCCCAGGACTAGTAAGATACGAGCAGTACTTC
CDR3: CASSPGLVRYEQYF
length: 14
V: TRBV5-6
size: .
D: TRBD2
J: TRBJ2-7

DNA: TGCGCCAGCAGTTCGGGGGACTCGGAAAAACTGTTTTTT
CDR3: CASSSGDSEKLFF
length: 13
V: TRBV5-1
size: few
D: .
J: TRBJ1-4

DNA: TGCGCCAGCAGCCAGACCGATAGCGGGAGGTTCCCCGGGGAGCTGTTTTTT
CDR3: CASSQTDSGRFPGELFF
length: 17
V: TRBV5-1
size: .
D: TRBD2
J: TRBJ2-2

DNA: TGTGCCAGCAGTTACTCGGACAGTAACACTGAAGCTTTCTTT
CDR3: CASSYSDSNTEAFF
length: 14
V: TRBV6-6
size: few
D: .
J: TRBJ1-1

DNA: TGTGCCAGCAGCTTTGGTTTCTGGGGACAGCGCCTTTCCACCAATGGCTACACCTTC
CDR3: CASSFGFWGQRLSTNGYTF
length: 19
V: TRBV5-4
size: .
D: TRBD1
J: TRBJ1-2

DNA: TGTGCCAGCAGCGTAGGGGACTTCGGAAGCACAGATACGCAGTATTTT
CDR3: CASSVGDFGSTDTQYF
length: 16
V: TRBV9
size: once
D: .
J: TRBJ2-3

DNA: TGTGCCAGCAGCTCCTTAGCGGAGTTGGGAGAGACCCAGTACTTC
CDR3: CASSSLAELGETQYF
length: 15
V: TRBV7-9
size: .
D: .
J: TRBJ2-5

DNA: TGCGCCAGCGGCACGGGGGGACAGGGTCGGCCCTACGAGCAGTACTTC
CDR3: CASGTGGQGRPYEQYF
length: 16
V: TRBV5-1
size: few
D: TRBD1
J: TRBJ2-7

DNA: TGTGCCAGCAGTGTGGGACAGCCCCAGCCCCAGCATTTT
CDR3: CASSVGQPQPQHF
length: 13
V: TRBV6-1
size: .
D: TRBD1
J: TRBJ1-5

DNA: TGTGCCAGCAGCCTCCTCCGGGTGAACACTGAAGCTTTCTTT
CDR3: CASSLLRVNTEAFF
length: 14
V: TRBV7-9
size: few
D: .
J: TRBJ1-1

DNA: TGTTCCAGCTCTCGGGCAGGGGGCGGGAACACTGAAGCTTTCTTT
CDR3: CSSSRAGGGNTEAFF
length: 15
V: TRBV7-9
size: once
D: TRBD1
J: TRBJ1-1

DNA: TGTTCCAGCAGCTTAATCGCGGGAGGCGCCGAGCAGTACTTC
CDR3: CSSSLIAGGAEQYF
length: 14
V: TRBV7-9
size: few
D: TRBD2
J: TRBJ2-7

DNA: TGTGCCAGCAGCTACCCCGTCGTATTT
CDR3: CASSYPVVF
length: 9
V: TRBV6-6
size: .
D: .
J: TRBJ1-4

DNA: TGTGCCAGTAAAGCGGGAAAAACCTACAATGAGCAGTTCTTC
CDR3: CASKAGKTYNEQFF
length: 14
V: TRBV19
size: .
D: TRBD2
J: TRBJ2-1

DNA: TGCAGCGCAGGAACGGGACAGGGGGGTAATCAGCCCCAGCATTTT
CDR3: CSAGTGQGGNQPQHF
length: 15
V: TRBV29-1
size: .
D: TRBD1
J: TRBJ1-5

DNA: TGTGCCAGCCCCAAACCAGGGGGCGAAGCTGAAGCTTTCTTT
CDR3: CASPKPGGEAEAFF
length: 14
V: TRBV6-6
size: .
D: TRBD1
J: TRBJ1-1

DNA: TGTGCCAGCAGCTTGGACGAGTGGGCCCCAGAGACCCAGTACTTC
CDR3: CASSLDEWAPETQYF
length: 15
V: TRBV5-4
size: .
D: .
J: TRBJ2-5

DNA: TGTGCCAGCAGCCCCTATGGAGACCACACTGAAGCTTTCTTT
CDR3: CASSPYGDHTEAFF
length: 14
V: TRBV5-5
size: .
D: .
J: TRBJ1-1

DNA: TGTGCCAGTGCTCTAATAGCGGGAGTCATGAATACGCAGTATTTT
CDR3: CASALIAGVMNTQYF
length: 15
V: TRBV19
size: .
D: TRBD2
J: TRBJ2-3

DNA: TGCGCCAGCAGCCAATTGACAGTCGGCACTGAAGCTTTCTTT
CDR3: CASSQLTVGTEAFF
length: 14
V: TRBV4-1
size: .
D: .
J: TRBJ1-1

DNA: TGTGCCAGTAGTATAGGCACAGGAAGCAATCAGCCCCAGCATTTT
CDR3: CASSIGTGSNQPQHF
length: 15
V: TRBV19
size: .
D: .
J: TRBJ1-5

DNA: TGTGCCAGCAGTTTATCGGTGGAGCGGGAGGCCCGAAACACCGGGGAGCTGTTTTTT
CDR3: CASSLSVEREARNTGELFF
length: 19
V: TRBV28
size: .
D: TRBD2
J: TRBJ2-2

DNA: TGTGCCAGCAGCTTGGGGGAGCCGGAGGTGGAGACCCAGTACTTC
CDR3: CASSLGEPEVETQYF
length: 15
V: TRBV5-6
size: .
D: .
J: TRBJ2-5

DNA: TGTGCCAGCAGCTTAGACAGGGCGTCCTACAATGAGCAGTTCTTC
CDR3: CASSLDRASYNEQFF
length: 15
V: TRBV5-4
size: .
D: TRBD1
J: TRBJ2-1

DNA: TGCGCCAGCAGCTTTGAGACTAGCGGGCTCCACGAGCAGTACTTC
CDR3: CASSFETSGLHEQYF
length: 15
V: TRBV5-1
size: .
D: TRBD2
J: TRBJ2-7

DNA: TGTGCCAGCAGAAAGTACAGGATTTATAGCAATCAGCCCCAGCATTTT
CDR3: CASRKYRIYSNQPQHF
length: 16
V: TRBV11-3
size: few
D: .
J: TRBJ1-5

DNA: TGTGCCAGCAGTCCCCTACCGGGACAGGGGGGGTCACCCCTCCACTTT
CDR3: CASSPLPGQGGSPLHF
length: 16
V: TRBV27
size: .
D: TRBD1
J: TRBJ1-6